This T cell receptor (beta chain) was obtained from a study of blood T cell repertoires in COVID-19. Study background: Whether acute or convalescent, the COVID-19 samples came from the United States, Italy and Spain. The analysed material was cDNA or gDNA that came from T cells, B-cell-depleted T cells, or PBMCs.

Per the original methods: Amplification of reference gene primers was used by the study to estimate nucleated cell counts. Measured with immunoSEQ multiplex PCR; TCRdb has only the in-frame clones, and not every one. D and trimming were read from the DNA, whereas the V and J calls and clone size are those reported in that table. This sample has under 350,000 clones, with just over 85% found just once. Those who participated ranged in age from 18 to 89 years and resided in about two dozen US areas. Per the germline V gene, CDR1 is LNHDA and CDR2 is SQIVND (reference sequence). The ends were cut back, 5 bases at V and 5 bases at J, with 10 bases in the middle. The CDR3 is 13 residues long.

V gene TRBV19 combines with J gene TRBJ1-5; D perhaps matches TRBD1 (6 bases). The origin of this receptor is a woman aged 40 to 50 with acute COVID-19. Material for sequencing was PBMCs or T cells enriched from blood (not recorded which). CDR3 amino acids: CASSRQGHQPQHF. CDR3 DNA sequence: TGTGCCAGTAGTCGGCAGGGGCATCAGCCCCAGCATTTT.